The 24 T cell receptor beta chains in this list originate from one sample, sequenced in a study of blood T cell repertoires in COVID-19. Here immunoSEQ multiplex PCR was the method, and the copy in TCRdb shows in-frame clones only, minus some. The top ten hold 1.5% to 2.5% of the sample, which has hundreds of thousands of clones, around 87% seen once. Source material: PBMCs or T cells enriched from blood (not recorded which). The receptor set was obtained from a man aged 40-50 years in a cohort exposed to, infected with or recovered from COVID-19 (not recorded which).

The genes are TRBV19 and TRBJ1-5; 8 bases agree with TRBD1. Unmatched junction bases numbered 7, after V lost 5 bases and J lost 4 bases. Per germline, CDR1 LNHDA and CDR2 SQIVND (reference sequence). CDR3 length: 15 amino acids. This CDR3 reads CASSPYGQGNQPQHF. The CDR3 DNA follows: TGTGCCAGTAGTCCTTACGGACAGGGAAATCAGCCCCAGCATTTT.

V usage is TRBV5-8 and J usage is TRBJ2-1; no clear D. Germline V gene data show CDR1 as SGHTS and CDR2 as YDEGEE. This CDR3 contains 12 residues. Deletions cut 5 bases from V and 4 bases from J, with 7 bases between. The CDR3 DNA sequence: TGTGCCAGCAGTGGCCCTTACAATGAGCAGTTCTTC. This encodes CASSGPYNEQFF.

This clone was recorded once. The chain employs TRBV5-1 and TRBJ2-3; TRBD1 agrees at 7 bases. The germline V gene encodes CDR1 SGHRS and CDR2 YFSETQ. V gave up 0 bases and J gave up 2 bases; unmatched junction bases: 3. This CDR3 spans 15 amino acids. The CDR3, as DNA: TGCGCCAGCAGCTTGGACAGGGGCCCCACAGATACGCAGTATTTT. This translates into CASSLDRGPTDTQYF.

The rearrangement joins TRBV7-9 to TRBJ2-2; no clear D gene. The CDR3 consists of 14 residues. CDR1 and CDR2 (germline): SEHNR, FQNEAQ (reference sequence). Between the trimmed V and J ends, which lost 1 base and 6 bases, there was a span of 9 bases. In DNA form, the CDR3 reads TGTGCCAGCAGCTTAGGGTCTGCGGCCGGGGAGCTGTTTTTT. Amino acid sequence: CASSLGSAAGELFF. The entire variable domain, with the rest obtained from reference TRBV7-9 and TRBJ2-2, is as follows: DTGVSQNPRHKITKRGQNVTFRCDPISEHNRLYWYRQTLGQGPEFLTYFQNEAQLEKSRLLSDRFSAERPKGSFSTLEIQRTEQGDSAMYLCASSLGSAAGELFFGEGSRLTVL.

The chain carries TRBV29-1 and TRBJ2-1; TRBD1 agrees at 7 bases. Germline V CDR1 and CDR2: SQVTM, ANQGSEA. The J segment lost 4 bases and the V segment lost 5 bases, leaving 14 bases of the junction unmatched. This CDR3 has 16 residues. In DNA form, the CDR3 reads TGCAGCGTTTCGGGACAGTTGAATGTGGGTTACAATGAGCAGTTCTTC. This gives the protein CSVSGQLNVGYNEQFF.

The V and J genes are TRBV6-5 and TRBJ2-7, with a possible D match to TRBD1 (6 bases). Germline CDR1 is MNHEY and CDR2 is SVGAGI. The V gene lost 0 bases and the J gene lost 5 bases, with 17 bases spanning the gap. This CDR3 comprises 16 residues. This CDR3 reads CASSYSSAQGSNEQYF. CDR3 DNA: TGTGCCAGCAGTTACTCAAGTGCGCAGGGGAGCAACGAGCAGTACTTC.

This CDR3 reads CASKLTSMNTEAFF. The CDR3 coding sequence is TGTGCCAGCAAACTTACGAGTATGAACACTGAAGCTTTCTTT. The chain uses TRBV7-9 and TRBJ1-1; no reliable D call. Trimming took 7 bases from V and 0 from J, leaving 12 bases between them. The CDR3 consists of 14 residues. The germline CDR1 and CDR2 sequences are SEHNR and FQNEAQ (reference sequence).

In its sample, this clone was seen a few times. V usage is TRBV9 and J usage is TRBJ2-5; the match to TRBD1 covers 11 bases. The CDR3 runs 15 residues. CDR1 is SGDLS, CDR2 YYNGEE, per germline. V was pared by 4 bases and J by 2 bases, with 4 bases of the junction left unmatched. CDR3 in amino acids: CASSLGTGGQETQYF. The CDR3 region has the DNA TGTGCCAGCAGCCTGGGGACAGGGGGGCAAGAGACCCAGTACTTC.

CDR3 amino acids: CASSLAPHSNEKLFF. The CDR3 DNA sequence: TGCGCCAGCAGCTTGGCCCCACATTCTAATGAAAAACTGTTTTTT. The genes are TRBV5-1 and TRBJ1-4; D unclear. The CDR3 spans 15 residues. CDR1 is SGHRS and CDR2 is YFSETQ in the germline V gene. Trimming took 0 bases from V and 3 from J, leaving 9 bases between them. The full variable domain, rest sourced from reference TRBV5-1 and TRBJ1-4, is KAGVTQTPRYLIKTRGQQVTLSCSPISGHRSVSWYQQTPGQGLQFLFEYFSETQRNKGNFPGRFSGRQFSNSRSEMNVSTLELGDSALYLCASSLAPHSNEKLFFGSGTQLSVL.

Concerning this clone: Other nucleotide sequences from this sample produce the same CDR3. The rearrangement uses TRBV18 and TRBJ2-5, with a possible D match to TRBD2 (5 bases). From germline, CDR1 is KGHSH and CDR2 LQKENI. This CDR3 spans 15 amino acids. Trimming cost V 2 bases and J 2 bases, with 12 bases left between them. In nucleotides, the CDR3 is TGTGCCAGCTCACCAGGGGATAGAGGGCAAGAGACCCAGTACTTC. It codes for CASSPGDRGQETQYF.

Only a few counts were recorded for this clone. The chain joins TRBV27 to TRBJ2-7, with a weak D call TRBD1 (6 bases). Germline CDR1 and CDR2: MNHEY and SMNVEV (reference sequence). Trimming cost V 3 bases and J 3 bases, with 21 bases left between them. The CDR3 contains 17 residues. The CDR3 coding sequence is TGTGCCAGCAGTTTTTCTCCCGTGGGACATCAAATCTACGAGCAGTACTTC. Translated: CASSFSPVGHQIYEQYF.

The sample holds many counts of this clone. V is TRBV4-1 and J is TRBJ2-6; maybe TRBD1 (6 bases). Looked up from germline, CDR1 is MGHRA and CDR2 is YSYEKL. Trimming removed 0 bases from V and 0 bases from J, with 9 bases in between. This CDR3 has 17 amino acids. CDR3: CASSQDRGGSGANVLTF. The DNA for the CDR3 is TGCGCCAGCAGCCAAGATAGAGGGGGCTCTGGGGCCAACGTCCTGACTTTC.

This clone has only one observation. The chain couples TRBV10-1 to TRBJ1-2, with 8 bases lining up with TRBD1. Per germline, CDR1 WNHNN and CDR2 SYGVQD (reference sequence). The CDR3 is 15 amino acids. With 2 bases clipped from V and 7 bases from J, the junction kept 9 bases outside the gene matches. Here the CDR3 DNA reads TGCGCCAGCAGTGAGAACCCAGGGGGCTTCGGTGGCTACACCTTC. Its translation is CASSENPGGFGGYTF.

The chain joins TRBV11-2 to TRBJ2-7, with 9 bases lining up with TRBD1. V gave up 0 bases and J gave up 3 bases; unmatched junction bases: 3. From germline, CDR1 is SGHAT and CDR2 FQNNGV. The CDR3 has 15 amino acids. CDR3 region: CASSLETGGYYEQYF. In nucleotides, the CDR3 is TGTGCCAGCAGCTTAGAGACAGGGGGGTACTACGAGCAGTACTTC.

The chain uses TRBV2 and TRBJ2-1; 7 bases fit TRBD2. The CDR3 has 15 amino acids. CDR1 is SNHLY, CDR2 FYNNEI, per germline. V was pared by 5 bases and J by 2 bases, with 6 bases of the junction left unmatched. CDR3 sequence (DNA): TGTGCCAGCAGTCCGACTAGCTCTACCTACAATGAGCAGTTCTTC. This translates into CASSPTSSTYNEQFF.

The J gene is TRBJ2-7, the V gene TRBV15; 8 bases align to TRBD2. The CDR3 has 15 amino acids. Germline V gene sequence: CDR1 LNHNV, CDR2 YYDKDF (reference sequence). Trimming took 0 bases from V and 7 from J; bases not matched to a gene: 8. CDR3 DNA sequence: TGTGCCACCAGCAGAGATCCAGGACTAGCAAGGGAGCAGTACTTC. Its translation: CATSRDPGLAREQYF.

This clone was found once. The chain couples TRBV2 to TRBJ2-3; possible D gene TRBD1, 6 bases. The germline V gene encodes CDR1 SNHLY and CDR2 FYNNEI. The ends were cut back, 5 bases at V and 4 bases at J, with 10 bases in the middle. The CDR3 extends over 13 amino acids. Written as DNA, the CDR3 is TGTGCCAGCAGTAGGGGGAGTCCAGATACGCAGTATTTT. Protein sequence: CASSRGSPDTQYF. Filled out from reference TRBV2 and TRBJ2-3, the complete variable domain reads EPEVTQTPSHQVTQMGQEVILRCVPISNHLYFYWYRQILGQKVEFLVSFYNNEISEKSEIFDDQFSVERPDGSNFTLKIRSTKLEDSAMYFCASSRGSPDTQYFGPGTRLTVL.

The V call is TRBV24-1, the J call TRBJ2-5; D not resolved. V was trimmed by 1 base and J by 5 bases, leaving 7 bases between them. Looked up from germline, CDR1 is KGHDR and CDR2 is SFDVKD. The CDR3 consists of 13 residues. The CDR3 sequence is CATSDFWSETQYF. The CDR3 DNA is TGTGCCACCAGTGATTTCTGGAGTGAGACCCAGTACTTC.

Regarding this clone: This may come from a read error, since a much larger clone is one base off. The identical CDR3 is also encoded by other nucleotide sequences in the sample. The V and J genes are TRBV5-1 and TRBJ1-1; 7 bases align to TRBD1. From germline, CDR1 is SGHRS and CDR2 YFSETQ. V lost 4 bases to trimming and J lost 1 base; unmatched junction nucleotides: 4. The CDR3 length is 14 residues. CDR3 in DNA: TGCGCCAGCAGCCCCGGGACAGCGAACACTGAAGCTTTCTTT. Amino acids: CASSPGTANTEAFF.

This chain links TRBV12-3 or TRBV12-4 with TRBJ2-2, with D hard to call. The ends were cut back, 5 bases at V and 5 bases at J, with 9 bases in the middle. The CDR3 sequence is 13 residues long. The CDR3 reads CASSPRRTGELFF. The CDR3 nucleotides read TGTGCCAGCAGTCCCCGGAGAACCGGGGAGCTGTTTTTT.

The rearrangement links TRBV18 to TRBJ1-2, with TRBD1 matching over 7 bases. This CDR3 is built from 14 residues. Germline assignment: CDR1 KGHSH and CDR2 LQKENI. The V segment lost 1 base and the J segment 8 bases; nucleotides outside the gene matches: 7. The CDR3 DNA is TGTGCCAGCTCACCACAGTCAGGGGGTGAGGGCTACACCTTC. Translated, it gives CASSPQSGGEGYTF. The variable domain in full, completed from reference TRBV18 and TRBJ1-2, reads NAGVMQNPRHLVRRRGQEARLRCSPMKGHSHVYWYRQLPEEGLKFMVYLQKENIIDESGMPKERFSAEFPKEGPSILRIQQVVRGDSAAYFCASSPQSGGEGYTFGSGTRLTVV.

The V gene is TRBV3-1 (or the pseudogene TRBV3-2), the J gene TRBJ2-3; TRBD2 agrees at 9 bases. Germline CDR1 is LGHDT and CDR2 is YNNKEL (reference sequence). The CDR3 totals 16 residues. After removal of 3 bases from V and 5 bases from J, the junction contained 9 bases not matched to a gene. CDR3 protein: CASSHYAPAGGDTQYF. CDR3 coding DNA: TGTGCCAGCAGCCACTACGCACCAGCGGGGGGAGATACGCAGTATTTT.

The chain employs TRBV27 and TRBJ1-2; 12 positions agree with TRBD1. V trimming: 4 bases; J trimming: 8 bases; junction bases outside the gene matches: 8. Germline loops: CDR1 MNHEY, CDR2 SMNVEV (reference sequence). The CDR3 consists of 15 residues. DNA of the CDR3: TGTGCCAGCAGTTACGTAAGGGACAGGGGGCAGGGCTACACCTTC. The encoded protein is CASSYVRDRGQGYTF.

V usage is TRBV27 and J usage is TRBJ2-7, with a weak D call TRBD2 (5 bases). The V and J ends lost 1 base and 6 bases respectively, with 10 bases between them. The CDR3 extends over 13 amino acids. Germline V lookup: CDR1 MNHEY, CDR2 SMNVEV (reference sequence). The CDR3, as DNA: TGTGCCAGCAGTTTATTATCGGGGAGCGAGCAGTACTTC. Protein product: CASSLLSGSEQYF.